A single TCR beta chain is shown here with its context. This CDR3 has 14 amino acids. After removal of 9 bases from V and 0 bases from J, the junction contained 6 bases not matched to a gene. Germline V gene lookup returns CDR1 SGHTA and CDR2 FQGNSA. The sample originates from a study of immune characterization of retroperitoneal liposarcoma. TCRdb itself ran the PCR reads through MiXCR, one entry per CDR3 protein. The sample carries under 11,000 distinct CDR3 sequences, about 29% recorded once. The source is a male donor with retroperitoneal liposarcoma. The J gene is TRBJ1-1, the V gene TRBV7-2; 8 bases align to TRBD1. Sequencing was done on a sample of tumor tissue. This CDR3 reads CASLRGPVNTEAFF. CDR3 coding DNA: TGTGCCAGTCTCAGGGGGCCCGTGAACACTGAAGCTTTCTTT. Variable domain in full (rest from reference TRBV7-2 and TRBJ1-1): GAGVSQSPSNKVTEKGKDVELRCDPISGHTALYWYRQSLGQGLEFLIYFQGNSAPDKSGLPSDRFSAERTGGSVSTLTIQRTQQEDSAVYLCASLRGPVNTEAFFGQGTRLTVV.